This record concerns one TCR beta chain sequence. Antigen specificity is unknown. Use of 60 Vbeta and 13 Jbeta primers characterized the PCR. Authors' processing steps: The count from a later analysis was 79 million or so unique TCR beta chains, 9.5 million to 13 million of them shared. Only in-frame clones appear in the TCRdb table, and some are missing; sequencing was by immunoSEQ multiplex PCR. The V and J calls and clone size were taken over from that table, and D and trimming were inferred from the DNA. The table records 130,000 to 150,000 clones, approximately 80% of them present only once. The data were taken from a study of cytomegalovirus exposure and HLA in healthy donors. Looking at the study overall: Unique TCR beta sequences numbering some 120 million came from roughly 180 million T cells in an earlier analysis. Ancestry clustering placed roughly four fifths of under 450 genotyped donors in the Caucasian-associated cluster. Findings of the study overall: Rates of TCR association differed by HLA locus in a later analysis, with DRB1 highest and HLA-C lowest.

The CDR3 is made up of 15 amino acids. Trimming at V came to 0 bases and at J to 6 bases, leaving 8 bases not matched to a gene. CDR1 and CDR2 from the germline V gene are SGHRS and YFSETQ. Material: PBMCs. This receptor was taken from a woman aged 18-35 years in good health and CMV-seropositive. The rearrangement uses TRBV5-1 and TRBJ2-7, with 8 bases aligning to TRBD1. The CDR3 spells CASSLGQGASREQYF. CDR3 bases: TGCGCCAGCAGCTTGGGTCAGGGGGCCAGCCGCGAGCAGTACTTC.